This T cell receptor beta chain was obtained from a study of T cell repertoires in cytomegalovirus infection. Turning to the study itself: An indication of both CMV infection and matching HLA type came from public TCR beta signatures.

Findings and caveats of the study: The cumulative frequency of public TCR beta families distinguished individuals who carried CMV together with the relevant HLA.

On this clonotype: Its antigen is not known.

TCRdb re-analysed the reads in MiXCR, keeping a single row per CDR3 protein. The sample includes around 900,000 distinct CDR3 sequences, roughly 30% of them seen just once. The material was cultured CD8+ T cells from PBMCs, obtained from culture after CMV antigen stimulation. The sequence derives from a human donor in good health (CMV status not recorded). Some clones in this sample may be carry-over from other donors' samples.

In DNA, the CDR3 is TGTGCCAGTTACAGGGGGGACATTCAGTACTTC. It encodes CASYRGDIQYF. V is TRBV19 and J is TRBJ2-4; TRBD1 matches at 8 bases. This CDR3 is built from 11 residues. Germline CDR1 is LNHDA and CDR2 is SQIVND (reference sequence). Trimming removed 8 bases from V and 8 bases from J; junction bases left unmatched: 2.